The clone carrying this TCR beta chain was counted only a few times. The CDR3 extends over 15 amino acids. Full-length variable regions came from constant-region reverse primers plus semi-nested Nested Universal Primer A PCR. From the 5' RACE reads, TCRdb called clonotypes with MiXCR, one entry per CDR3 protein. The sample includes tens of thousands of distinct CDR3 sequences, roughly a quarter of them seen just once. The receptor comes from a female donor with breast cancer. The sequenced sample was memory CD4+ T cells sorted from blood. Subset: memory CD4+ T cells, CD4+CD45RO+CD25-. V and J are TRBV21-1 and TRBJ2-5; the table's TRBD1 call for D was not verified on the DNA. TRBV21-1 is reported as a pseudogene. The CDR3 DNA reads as TGTGCCGGCAGCTATCCCGACAGCCAACAAGAGACCCAGTACTTC. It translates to CAGSYPDSQQETQYF.